Listed here is a single TCR beta chain. Authors' analysis steps: The authors estimated nucleated cell counts from reference gene primer amplification. Produced via immunoSEQ multiplex PCR; TCRdb's table is partial and in-frame only. V and J calls and clone size are copied from that table; D and trimming were computed from the DNA. Found here are 270,000 or so clones, 89% of them singletons; the top ten hold 11%. These data originate in a study of blood T cell repertoires in COVID-19. This CDR3 contains 14 residues. Per germline, CDR1 MGHDK and CDR2 SYGVNS. V dropped 6 bases and J dropped 1 base, with 12 bases sitting between them.

Sequenced sample: peripheral blood. The source of this sequence is a woman aged 25 to 39 with COVID-19, enrolled during active disease. This rearrangement joins TRBV25-1 to TRBJ1-1, with D perhaps TRBD1 (5 bases). This CDR3 reads CASRKGGTNTEAFF. CDR3 nucleotides: TGTGCCAGCAGAAAGGGAGGGACGAACACTGAAGCTTTCTTT. Variable domain in full (rest from reference TRBV25-1 and TRBJ1-1): EADIYQTPRYLVIGTGKKITLECSQTMGHDKMYWYQQDPGMELHLIHYSYGVNSTEKGDLSSESTVSRIRTEHFPLTLESARPSHTSQYLCASRKGGTNTEAFFGQGTRLTVV.